These 18 T cell receptor beta chains share one sample of origin, sequenced in a study of shared clonotypes between healthy human individuals. Here immunoSEQ multiplex PCR was the method, and the copy in TCRdb shows in-frame clones only, minus some. There are about 2.3 million clones in the sample; 92% occur only once, and approximately 0.4% lies in the top ten. Material for sequencing was naive CD4+ T cells from PBMCs. Subset: CD45RA+ positively selected. These receptors were taken from a man between 18 and 29 years old in good health. Some clones in this sample may be carry-over from other donors' samples.

This chain links TRBV11-2 with TRBJ2-7; D tentatively fits TRBD1 or TRBD2 (5 bases each). The CDR3 length is 15 residues. Per germline, CDR1 SGHAT and CDR2 FQNNGV. The V end lost 6 bases, the J end lost 0 bases, and 15 bases lay between the germline ends. CDR3 sequence (DNA): TGTGCCAGCAGGCCTTCCGGGACGGTCTCCTACGAGCAGTACTTC. Protein product: CASRPSGTVSYEQYF.

The chain couples TRBV6-1 to TRBJ1-1; D is possibly TRBD1 (6 bases). The germline gives CDR1 MNHNS, CDR2 SASEGT. This CDR3 is built from 13 residues. The CDR3 is CAAKWRGYTEAFF. The CDR3 DNA sequence: TGTGCAGCCAAGTGGAGGGGGTACACTGAAGCTTTCTTT.

The rearrangement links TRBV28 to TRBJ2-4; D gene unclear. Germline CDR1 MDHEN, CDR2 SYDVKM. This CDR3 is 19 amino acids long. The V gene lost 1 base and the J gene lost 0 bases, with 19 bases spanning the gap. In DNA form, the CDR3 reads TGTGCCAGCAGTTTATCCCGTGACACCTACGACATAGCCAAAAACATTCAGTACTTC. As protein: CASSLSRDTYDIAKNIQYF. Full variable domain (remainder filled in from reference TRBV28 and TRBJ2-4): DVKVTQSSRYLVKRTGEKVFLECVQDMDHENMFWYRQDPGLGLRLIYFSYDVKMKEKGDIPEGYSVSREKKERFSLILESASTNQTSMYLCASSLSRDTYDIAKNIQYFGAGTRLSVL.

J is TRBJ2-1 and V is TRBV28; 14 positions agree with TRBD2. J was trimmed by 14 bases and V by 4 bases; bases with no gene match: 13. This CDR3 has 16 amino acids. Looked up from germline, CDR1 is MDHEN and CDR2 is SYDVKM. The CDR3 sequence is CASSSPTSGRAGREFF. The DNA for the CDR3 is TGTGCCAGCAGTTCTCCGACTAGCGGGAGGGCAGGCAGGGAGTTCTTC.

The chain couples TRBV6-6 to TRBJ2-1; D call uncertain. The CDR3 totals 13 residues. Deletions cut 7 bases from V and 6 bases from J, with 13 bases between. CDR1 and CDR2 from the germline V gene are MNHNY and SVGAGI (reference sequence). The CDR3 bases are TGTGCCAGCAATTCCCGACCGGTCAATGAGCAGTTCTTC. This encodes CASNSRPVNEQFF.

The rearrangement joins TRBV6-1 to TRBJ1-2, with 10 bases fitting TRBD1. With V trimmed by 4 bases and J by 4 bases, 9 bases remained unmatched. The CDR3 length is 16 residues. The germline V gene encodes CDR1 MNHNS and CDR2 SASEGT. For the CDR3, the DNA is TGTGCCAGCAGTGGACAGGGGGCTGATTGGGGCTATGGCTACACCTTC. Translating it yields CASSGQGADWGYGYTF.

This clone showed up just once. The chain employs TRBV11-1 and TRBJ1-2, with unresolved D. This CDR3 comprises 15 residues. Trimming cost V 4 bases and J 4 bases, with 16 bases left between them. Germline assignment: CDR1 SGHAT and CDR2 FQDESV (reference sequence). CDR3 nucleotide sequence: TGTGCCAGCAGCTCCCTACCACCGGGAAGCTATGGCTACACCTTC. This codes for CASSSLPPGSYGYTF. Together with reference TRBV11-1 and TRBJ1-2, the CDR3 gives the full variable domain: EAEVAQSPRYKITEKSQAVAFWCDPISGHATLYWYRQILGQGPELLVQFQDESVVDDSQLPKDRFSAERLKGVDSTLKIQPAELGDSAMYLCASSSLPPGSYGYTFGSGTRLTVV.

The chain carries TRBV19 and TRBJ1-1; D uncertain. Trimming stripped 3 bases from V and 5 bases from J, with 19 bases between. Per germline, CDR1 LNHDA and CDR2 SQIVND (reference sequence). The CDR3 has 16 amino acids. As DNA, the CDR3 is TGTGCCAGTAGTATGCAAGGGATCAGGATGGGGACTGAAGCTTTCTTT. As protein: CASSMQGIRMGTEAFF.

The chain joins TRBV5-8 to TRBJ2-2; the D is unclear. This CDR3 spans 12 amino acids. V gave up 4 bases and J gave up 8 bases, with 9 bases separating them. The germline gives CDR1 SGHTS, CDR2 YDEGEE. The chain's CDR3 is CASSPSYGELFF. The CDR3 DNA reads as TGTGCCAGCAGCCCTAGTTATGGGGAGCTGTTTTTT. The variable domain in full, completed from reference TRBV5-8 and TRBJ2-2, reads EAGVTQSPTHLIKTRGQQATLRCSPISGHTSVYWYQQALGLGLQFLLWYDEGEERNRGNFPPRFSGRQFPNYSSELNVNALELEDSALYLCASSPSYGELFFGEGSRLTVL.

The chain is built from TRBV5-6 and TRBJ1-2, with 7 positions matching TRBD1. The trim removed 4 bases at V and 8 bases at J, leaving 8 bases unmatched. This CDR3 contains 13 residues. The germline V gene has CDR1 SGHDT and CDR2 YYEEEE. CDR3 sequence (DNA): TGTGCCAGCAGCCCCATTACAGGGGAAGGCTACACCTTC. Translated: CASSPITGEGYTF.

The J gene is TRBJ2-7, the V gene TRBV18, with TRBD1 matching over 7 bases. CDR1 and CDR2 from the germline V gene are KGHSH and LQKENI. CDR3 length equals 15 residues. Trimming removed 3 bases from V and 2 bases from J; junction bases left unmatched: 7. This chain's CDR3 is CASSPYRDSTYEQYF. The CDR3 region has the DNA TGTGCCAGCTCACCGTACCGGGACAGTACCTACGAGCAGTACTTC.

This chain connects TRBV10-1 to TRBJ2-2; D possibly corresponds to TRBD1 (5 bases). The V gene lost 3 bases and the J gene lost 5 bases, with 10 bases spanning the gap. The CDR3 spans 14 residues. Germline V CDR1 and CDR2: WNHNN, SYGVQD (reference sequence). CDR3 sequence (DNA): TGCGCCAGCAGTGAACAAACAGGAACCGGGGAGCTGTTTTTT. Its protein is CASSEQTGTGELFF.

The chain uses TRBV2 and TRBJ2-3; D gene ambiguous. Germline V gene sequence: CDR1 SNHLY, CDR2 FYNNEI. This CDR3 comprises 14 residues. The V gene lost 4 bases and the J gene lost 1 base, with 9 bases spanning the gap. CDR3 in amino acids: CASSVILRTDTQYF. The DNA for the CDR3 is TGTGCCAGCAGTGTAATCCTTCGCACAGATACGCAGTATTTT.

The rearrangement joins TRBV7-6 to TRBJ1-4; weak D call: TRBD1 (5 bases). This CDR3 contains 16 residues. Germline values: CDR1 SGHVS, CDR2 FNYEAQ. The V end lost 4 bases, the J end lost 1 base, and 13 bases lay between the germline ends. This CDR3 reads CASSSLGRGTNEKLFF. DNA of the CDR3: TGTGCCAGCAGCTCCCTGGGGAGGGGAACTAATGAAAAACTGTTTTTT.

The genes are TRBV6-6 and TRBJ1-2, with D uncertain. Trimming removed 7 bases at V and 8 bases at J, with 5 bases between. There are 9 residues in the CDR3. CDR1 is MNHNY, CDR2 SVGAGI, per germline (reference sequence). Written as DNA, the CDR3 is TGTGCCAGCACGGGGGGCTACACCTTC. It translates to CASTGGYTF.

The chain has TRBV7-9 and TRBJ1-4, with D unresolved. Between the trimmed V and J ends, which lost 1 base and 8 bases, there was a span of 17 bases. The CDR3 sequence is 16 residues long. The germline V gene encodes CDR1 SEHNR and CDR2 FQNEAQ (reference sequence). The CDR3 loop reads CASSLVSGLNREKLFF. DNA for the CDR3: TGTGCCAGCAGCTTAGTATCAGGCCTAAACCGAGAAAAACTGTTTTTT.

About this clone: The sample has other DNA sequences that encode this CDR3 too. The chain uses TRBV6-6 and TRBJ2-6; D unclear. The CDR3 covers 12 residues. Trimming took 5 bases from V and 4 from J, leaving 3 bases between them. CDR1 is MNHNY and CDR2 is SVGAGI in the germline V gene (reference sequence). CDR3 region: CASSPGANVLTF. CDR3 nucleotides: TGTGCCAGCAGTCCGGGGGCCAACGTCCTGACTTTC.

The V call is TRBV14, the J call TRBJ1-2; D not certain. The CDR3 is made up of 14 amino acids. Germline V gene sequence: CDR1 SGHDN, CDR2 FVKESK. V shed 2 bases and J shed 5 bases, with 12 bases lying between them. CDR3 DNA: TGTGCCAGCAGCCAAAGGGTCCGGGAATATGGCTACACCTTC. Amino acid sequence: CASSQRVREYGYTF.